The T cell receptor (beta chain) under discussion was sequenced for a study of shared clonotypes between healthy human individuals. General observations from the study: Clonotype sharing among donors likely depends on sequencing depth.

This table comes from immunoSEQ multiplex PCR, and its TCRdb copy is limited to in-frame clones, with some not included. This table holds some 2,500,000 clones, approximately 94% found once. Note on this clone: Antigen specificity is unknown.

This CDR3 is built from 15 residues. Germline CDR1 is GTSNPN and CDR2 is SVGIG (reference sequence). V lost 7 bases and J lost 1, with 17 bases in between. The J gene is TRBJ1-5, the V gene TRBV30; the D is unclear. Sequencing was done on a sample of naive CD4+ T cells from PBMCs. Subset denoted: CD45RA+ positively selected. The receptor was derived from a man aged 18 to 29 in good health. Some clones in this sample may be carry-over from other donors' samples. The CDR3 region has the DNA TGTGCCTTCACTAAGGGAGGAGTAAGCAATCAGCCCCAGCATTTT. Translation: CAFTKGGVSNQPQHF.